This entry lists 2 T cell receptor beta chains sequenced from one sample in a study of T cell responses to AZD1222 COVID-19 vaccine. Produced via immunoSEQ multiplex PCR; TCRdb's table is partial and in-frame only. The table records 150,000 to 200,000 clones, 80% to 95% of them present only once. The specimen was peripheral blood, collected on day 0 of AZD1222 vaccination. These receptors came from an adult in good health.

This chain uses TRBV27 with TRBJ1-4, with 8 bases matching TRBD1. Germline loops: CDR1 MNHEY, CDR2 SMNVEV (reference sequence). The V segment lost 4 bases and the J segment 6 bases; nucleotides outside the gene matches: 10. The CDR3 sequence is 16 residues long. CDR3 nucleotide sequence: TGTGCCAGCAGTTCCTGGACAGGGCGGGTTGATGAAAAACTGTTTTTT. Protein: CASSSWTGRVDEKLFF.

This clone appeared once. This chain connects TRBV10-2 to TRBJ1-2; 7 nucleotides align to TRBD1. The CDR3 is 14 amino acids. V shed 5 bases and J 8 bases; nucleotides not matched to a gene: 11. The germline gives CDR1 WSHSY, CDR2 SAAADI. The CDR3 DNA sequence: TGCGCCAGCAGTTTGACAAGACAGGGTCTAGGCTACACCTTC. This translates into CASSLTRQGLGYTF.